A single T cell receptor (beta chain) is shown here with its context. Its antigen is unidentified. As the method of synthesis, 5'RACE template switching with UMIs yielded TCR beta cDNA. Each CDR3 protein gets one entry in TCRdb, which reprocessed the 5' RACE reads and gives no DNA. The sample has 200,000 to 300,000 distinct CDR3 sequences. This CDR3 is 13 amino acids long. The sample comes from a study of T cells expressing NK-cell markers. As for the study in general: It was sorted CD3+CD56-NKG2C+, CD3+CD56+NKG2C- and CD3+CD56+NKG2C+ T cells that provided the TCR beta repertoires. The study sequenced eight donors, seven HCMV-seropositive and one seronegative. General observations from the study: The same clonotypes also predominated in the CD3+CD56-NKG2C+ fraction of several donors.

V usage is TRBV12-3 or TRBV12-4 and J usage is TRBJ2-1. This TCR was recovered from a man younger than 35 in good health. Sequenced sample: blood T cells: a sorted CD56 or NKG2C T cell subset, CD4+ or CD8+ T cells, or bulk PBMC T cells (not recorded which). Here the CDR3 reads CASSPRPNNEQFF.